The present entry profiles one T cell receptor (beta chain) with its context. Original data processing: Estimation of nucleated cell counts was performed using reference gene primer amplification. Repertoires were generated with immunoSEQ multiplex PCR, while TCRdb's copy carries only in-frame clones and drops some. V, J and clone size reflect that table, while D and trimming were determined from the DNA. Among almost 250,000 clones listed, about nine tenths were seen once. This sample is drawn from a study of blood T cell repertoires in COVID-19. Study in general: The samples span acute and convalescent COVID-19 from the United States, Italy and Spain. PBMCs, B-cell-depleted T cells, or T cells provided the cDNA or gDNA that made up the material.

The germline gives CDR1 SGHNT, CDR2 YYREEE (reference sequence). V was clipped by 3 bases and J by 1 base; unmatched bases: 8. This CDR3 is 17 amino acids long. The source material was peripheral blood. The source of this sequence is a woman aged 60 to 75 who had recovered from COVID-19. The gene calls are TRBV5-4 and TRBJ2-2; 8 bases are a match to TRBD1. The CDR3 loop reads CASSSNPGQVNTGELFF. The CDR3 DNA follows: TGTGCCAGCAGCTCTAATCCGGGACAGGTGAACACCGGGGAGCTGTTTTTT.